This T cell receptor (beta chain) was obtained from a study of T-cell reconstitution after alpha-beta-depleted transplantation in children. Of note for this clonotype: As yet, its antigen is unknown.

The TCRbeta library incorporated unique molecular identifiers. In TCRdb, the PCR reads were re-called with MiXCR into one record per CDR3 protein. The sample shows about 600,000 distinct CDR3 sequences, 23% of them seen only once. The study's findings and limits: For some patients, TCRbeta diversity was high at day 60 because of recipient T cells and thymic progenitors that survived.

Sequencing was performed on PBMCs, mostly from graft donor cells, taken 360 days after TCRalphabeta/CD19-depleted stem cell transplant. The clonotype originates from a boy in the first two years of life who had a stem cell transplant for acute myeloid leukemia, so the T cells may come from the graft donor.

CDR3 in amino acids: CASKWGYEQFF. The CDR3 DNA follows: TGTGCCAGCAAATGGGGATACGAGCAGTTCTTC. The V and J genes are TRBV12-3 or TRBV12-4 and TRBJ2-1, with D uncertain. The CDR3 consists of 11 residues. The germline V and J ends were trimmed by 7 bases and 10 bases, with 11 bases remaining between them.